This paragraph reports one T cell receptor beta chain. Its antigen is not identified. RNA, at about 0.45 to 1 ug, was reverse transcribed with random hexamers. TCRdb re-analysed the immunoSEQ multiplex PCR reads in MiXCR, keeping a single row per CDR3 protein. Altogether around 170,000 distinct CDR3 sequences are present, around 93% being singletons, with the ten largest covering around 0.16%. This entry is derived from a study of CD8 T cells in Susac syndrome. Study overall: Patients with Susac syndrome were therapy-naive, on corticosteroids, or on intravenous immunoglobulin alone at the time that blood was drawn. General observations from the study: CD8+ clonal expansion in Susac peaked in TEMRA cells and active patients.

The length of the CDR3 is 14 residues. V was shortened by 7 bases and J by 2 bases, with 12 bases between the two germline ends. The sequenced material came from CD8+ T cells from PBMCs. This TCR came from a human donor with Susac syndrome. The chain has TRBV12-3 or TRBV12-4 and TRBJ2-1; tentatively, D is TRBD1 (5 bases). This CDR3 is CASTPLGPYNEQFF. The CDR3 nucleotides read TGTGCCAGCACCCCCTTGGGGCCCTACAATGAGCAGTTCTTC.